The 13 T cell receptor beta chains below come from one sample, sequenced in a study of ipilimumab plus nivolumab after autologous stem cell transplantation. The method was immunoSEQ multiplex PCR; TCRdb's version includes in-frame clones alone and lacks a portion of them. The sample carries some 46,000 clones, about 88% recorded once. The sample here was PBMCs, taken in a trial of ipilimumab plus nivolumab as post-transplant consolidation. The receptors originated from a male donor with multiple myeloma.

J is TRBJ1-1 and V is TRBV7-2; TRBD1 agrees at 7 bases. This CDR3 comprises 13 residues. CDR1 SGHTA and CDR2 FQGNSA come from the germline V gene. J gave up 6 bases and V 4 bases, and 5 bases lay outside the gene matches. The CDR3 DNA follows: TGTGCCAGCAGCTCGAGGCAGGGGGCTGAAGCTTTCTTT. It yields the protein CASSSRQGAEAFF.

The V call is TRBV14, the J call TRBJ2-1, with TRBD2 matching over 9 bases. Germline CDR1 is SGHDN and CDR2 is FVKESK. The trim removed 0 bases at V and 3 bases at J, leaving 3 bases unmatched. The CDR3 covers 16 residues. CDR3 bases: TGTGCCAGCAGCCAAGATGCGGGGGGGCTCTACAATGAGCAGTTCTTC. It translates to CASSQDAGGLYNEQFF.

This sequence joins TRBV10-2 and TRBJ2-3; 15 bases fit TRBD2. The CDR3 has 16 amino acids. Germline V gene lookup returns CDR1 WSHSY and CDR2 SAAADI. The V segment lost 6 bases and the J segment 6 bases; nucleotides outside the gene matches: 7. For the CDR3, the DNA is TGCGCCAGCAGCCGGACTAGCGGGGGGGCCGGGGATACGCAGTATTTT. Protein sequence: CASSRTSGGAGDTQYF.

This chain joins TRBV27 and TRBJ2-1; D gene uncertain. This CDR3 comprises 13 residues. CDR1 is MNHEY, CDR2 SMNVEV, per germline (reference sequence). Trimming stripped 5 bases from V and 9 bases from J, with 14 bases between. Written as DNA, the CDR3 is TGTGCCAGCAGTCCCCCCTACGGTGGTGAGCAGTTCTTC. It yields the protein CASSPPYGGEQFF.

The V and J genes are TRBV27 and TRBJ2-1, with 7 bases fitting TRBD2. The CDR3 covers 15 residues. V shed 7 bases and J 1 base; nucleotides not matched to a gene: 7. Per germline, CDR1 MNHEY and CDR2 SMNVEV (reference sequence). The CDR3 here is CASTRDSGSYNEQFF. The CDR3, as DNA: TGTGCCAGCACCAGGGATAGCGGGTCCTACAATGAGCAGTTCTTC.

This chain joins TRBV7-9 and TRBJ1-2; D is uncertain. With 5 bases removed from V and 7 bases from J, the gap between germline ends came to 17 bases. The germline CDR1 and CDR2 sequences are SEHNR and FQNEAQ (reference sequence). The CDR3 runs 14 residues. CDR3 coding DNA: TGTGCCAGCAGCCCGGGGTCCATCCCCGGTGGCTACACCTTC. Translating gives CASSPGSIPGGYTF.

The chain employs TRBV28 and TRBJ1-4, with D unresolved. CDR1 and CDR2 (germline): MDHEN, SYDVKM. V was pared by 7 bases and J by 1 base, with 16 bases between. CDR3 length: 16 amino acids. CDR3 coding DNA: TGTGCCAGCACCCGGAGGCCAGGCCTAACTAATGAAAAACTGTTTTTT. Translating gives CASTRRPGLTNEKLFF.

This sequence joins TRBV18 and TRBJ2-1, with 10 bases identical to TRBD2. Trimming at V came to 6 bases and at J to 9 bases, leaving 8 bases not matched to a gene. The length of the CDR3 is 14 residues. CDR1 and CDR2 (germline): KGHSH, LQKENI. CDR3 residues: CASSEAGGQSEQFF. CDR3 in DNA: TGTGCCAGCTCTGAAGCGGGAGGGCAGTCTGAGCAGTTCTTC.

The chain combines TRBV28 with TRBJ2-1; 12 nucleotides line up with TRBD2. The germline V gene encodes CDR1 MDHEN and CDR2 SYDVKM. V shed 5 bases and J 5 bases; nucleotides not matched to a gene: 4. The CDR3 loop spans 15 amino acids. The CDR3 DNA reads as TGTGCCAGCAGTCCCGGACTAGCGGGAAACAATGAGCAGTTCTTC. This gives the protein CASSPGLAGNNEQFF.

The chain couples TRBV6-6 to TRBJ1-1, with D uncertain. Germline values: CDR1 MNHNY, CDR2 SVGAGI (reference sequence). The CDR3 has 13 amino acids. V lost 2 bases and J lost 2, with 6 bases in between. The CDR3 loop is CASSYTENTEAFF. DNA for the CDR3: TGTGCCAGCAGTTACACGGAAAACACTGAAGCTTTCTTT.

The chain recombines TRBV2 with TRBJ1-3, with unresolved D. CDR3 size: 14 residues. V lost 3 bases to trimming and J lost 3 bases, with 9 bases between them. Per the germline V gene, CDR1 is SNHLY and CDR2 is FYNNEI. CDR3 in amino acids: CASSDWADGNTIYF. CDR3 nucleotides: TGTGCCAGCAGTGATTGGGCCGATGGAAACACCATATATTTT.

V usage is TRBV7-9 and J usage is TRBJ2-7, with 9 bases aligning to TRBD1. Germline CDR1 and CDR2: SEHNR and FQNEAQ (reference sequence). V lost 5 bases and J lost 3; bases outside the gene matches: 5. This CDR3 spans 14 amino acids. The CDR3 sequence is CASSGRQGGYEQYF. The CDR3 DNA reads as TGTGCCAGCAGCGGGCGACAGGGGGGCTACGAGCAGTACTTC. Filled out from reference TRBV7-9 and TRBJ2-7, the complete variable domain reads DTGVSQNPRHKITKRGQNVTFRCDPISEHNRLYWYRQTLGQGPEFLTYFQNEAQLEKSRLLSDRFSAERPKGSFSTLEIQRTEQGDSAMYLCASSGRQGGYEQYFGPGTRLTVT.

Turning to this clone: The junction shows a germline mismatch at one end, possibly a read error. The chain has TRBV5-1 and TRBJ2-1; 8 positions agree with TRBD2. This CDR3 comprises 15 residues. From germline, CDR1 is SGHRS and CDR2 YFSETQ. CDR3 sequence: CASSLELADYDEQFF. In nucleotides, the CDR3 is TGCGCCAGCAGCTTGGAACTAGCGGACTACGATGAGCAGTTCTTC.